This is a list of T cell receptor beta chains from one sample in a study of blood T cell repertoires in COVID-19. Measured with immunoSEQ multiplex PCR; TCRdb has only the in-frame clones, and not every one. The top ten clones hold about 2.4% of a sample with around 200,000 clones, about 88% of them seen once. The sample taken for sequencing was PBMCs or T cells enriched from blood (not recorded which). All receptors come from a woman younger than 45 who had recovered from COVID-19. The CDR3 runs from the conserved cysteine through the conserved F or W. The D gene is left open where the match is weak. Not every row has a clone size; where given, it reads once, few, many or a size class.

NA | TRBJ1-5 | TRBV27 | NA | CASSFSTRQPQHF | TGTGCCAGCAGTTTTTCTACTCGTCAGCCCCAGCATTTT
NA | TRBJ1-2 | TRBV4-3 | NA | CASSRNTGYYGYTF | TGCGCCAGCAGCCGCAACACAGGGTACTATGGCTACACCTTC
once | TRBJ2-7 | TRBV6-2/TRBV6-3 | NA | CASSYSLVWRTYEQYF | TGTGCCAGCAGTTACTCCCTGGTGTGGAGGACCTACGAGCAGTACTTC
once | TRBJ1-1 | TRBV12-3/TRBV12-4 | NA | CASSLAPSEAFF | TGTGCCAGCAGTTTAGCCCCGTCTGAAGCTTTCTTT
NA | TRBJ2-3 | TRBV6-5 | NA | CASSQQDRRTDTQYF | TGTGCCAGCAGTCAGCAGGACAGACGCACAGATACGCAGTATTTT
NA | TRBJ1-6 | TRBV19 | NA | CASSIAGDGRSPLHF | TGTGCCAGTAGTATTGCGGGTGACGGGCGTTCACCCCTCCACTTT
NA | TRBJ1-1 | TRBV11-2 | NA | CASSSVKGMNTEAFF | TGTGCCAGCAGCTCCGTCAAGGGGATGAACACTGAAGCTTTCTTT
NA | TRBJ2-7 | TRBV7-2 | NA | CASSLNPGLIVGEQYF | TGTGCCAGCAGCTTAAATCCTGGGCTCATCGTTGGCGAGCAGTACTTC
NA | TRBJ2-1 | TRBV4-1 | TRBD1 | CASRRQGSNEQFF | TGCGCCAGCAGACGACAGGGGTCCAATGAGCAGTTCTTC
NA | TRBJ1-3 | TRBV3-1/TRBV3-2 | NA | CASSQVQGLGNTIYF | TGTGCCAGCAGCCAAGTTCAGGGGTTGGGAAACACCATATATTTT
NA | TRBJ1-4 | TRBV28 | TRBD1 | CASSETGDNEKLFF | TGTGCCAGCAGTGAGACAGGGGATAATGAAAAACTGTTTTTT
NA | TRBJ1-1 | TRBV5-6 | TRBD1 | CASSKTGERNTEAFF | TGTGCCAGCAGCAAAACAGGGGAACGGAACACTGAAGCTTTCTTT
NA | TRBJ1-1 | TRBV12-3/TRBV12-4 | NA | CATLPTTEAFF | TGTGCCACCCTCCCGACAACTGAAGCTTTCTTT
NA | TRBJ1-1 | TRBV11-2 | NA | CASSLDRGGSEAFF | TGTGCCAGCAGCTTAGATCGGGGGGGGTCTGAAGCTTTCTTT
NA | TRBJ2-3 | TRBV3-1/TRBV3-2 | NA | CASSQVQGPTDTQYF | TGTGCCAGCAGCCAAGTGCAGGGTCCCACAGATACGCAGTATTTT
NA | TRBJ1-4 | TRBV7-9 | TRBD1 | CASSRDRGINEKLFF | TGTGCCAGCAGCCGAGACAGGGGGATTAATGAAAAACTGTTTTTT
NA | TRBJ1-4 | TRBV4-1 | NA | CASSQTRATSSNEKLFF | TGCGCCAGCAGCCAGACGAGGGCTACTTCCTCTAATGAAAAACTGTTTTTT
NA | TRBJ2-1 | TRBV4-3 | TRBD1 | CASSRSGTGDYNEQFF | TGCGCCAGCAGCCGCTCCGGGACAGGGGATTACAATGAGCAGTTCTTC
once | TRBJ1-1 | TRBV27 | NA | CASSLGIGQLEAFF | TGTGCCAGCAGTTTAGGAATTGGACAGCTTGAAGCTTTCTTT
NA | TRBJ1-2 | TRBV5-4 | NA | CASSLDGGGARSYGYTF | TGTGCCAGCAGCTTGGATGGGGGCGGTGCCAGGAGCTATGGCTACACCTTC
NA | TRBJ1-6 | TRBV19 | NA | CASSIETHNSPLHF | TGTGCCAGTAGTATTGAGACACATAATTCACCCCTCCACTTT
NA | TRBJ2-7 | TRBV5-6 | TRBD1 | CASSRPRTGSHEQYF | TGTGCCAGCAGCCGCCCCCGGACAGGGTCGCACGAGCAGTACTTC
NA | TRBJ2-1 | TRBV4-2 | TRBD1 | CASSQVSTGVTDEQFF | TGTGCCAGCAGCCAAGTCTCGACAGGGGTAACGGATGAGCAGTTCTTC
NA | TRBJ1-6 | TRBV5-1 | NA | CASSFSREDSPLHF | TGCGCCAGCAGCTTCTCCAGGGAGGATTCACCCCTCCACTTT
NA | TRBJ1-1 | TRBV4-1 | NA | CASSQALAGEAFF | TGCGCCAGCAGCCAAGCATTGGCAGGGGAAGCTTTCTTT
NA | TRBJ1-6 | TRBV6-5 | NA | CASSYSFTRVNSPLHF | TGTGCCAGCAGTTACTCTTTTACCAGGGTAAACTCACCCCTCCACTTT